A selection of T cell receptor beta chains follows, all from one sample in a study of blood T cell repertoires in COVID-19. Produced via immunoSEQ multiplex PCR; TCRdb's table is partial and in-frame only. The sample yields 70,000 to 90,000 clones, more than 75% seen once. The sequencing sample was made of peripheral blood. The receptors were sampled from a human donor in a cohort sampled during active COVID-19. Both conserved end residues are part of each CDR3. Fields, in order: clone size, J gene, V gene, D gene, CDR3 DNA, CDR3 protein. A D gene is named only where the DNA matches it firmly. Clone sizes are given selectively: once, few, many, or a class where the clone is expanded.

NA	TRBJ1-2	TRBV5-1	TRBD1	TGCGCCAGCAGCCCCGGGACAGAGGGGAACTATGGCTACACCTTC	CASSPGTEGNYGYTF
NA	TRBJ2-2	TRBV19	NA	TGTGCCAGTAGTATAATCGGGGTGGGTACCACCGGGGAGCTGTTTTTT	CASSIIGVGTTGELFF
NA	TRBJ1-2	TRBV7-6	TRBD1	TGTGCCAGCAGCTACGGGACAGATGACTATGGCTACACCTTC	CASSYGTDDYGYTF
NA	TRBJ2-6	TRBV29-1	NA	TGCAGCGCACAGGGCTCTGGGGCCAACGTCCTGACTTTC	CSAQGSGANVLTF
NA	TRBJ2-2	TRBV5-1	NA	TGCGCCAGCAGCCCCAAGGGGACTCCGAACACCGGGGAGCTGTTTTTT	CASSPKGTPNTGELFF
few	TRBJ2-1	TRBV2	TRBD1	TGTGCCACTCGGGGACAGGGGAATGAGCAGTTCTTC	CATRGQGNEQFF
NA	TRBJ2-7	TRBV5-1	NA	TGCGCCAGCAGCCCGGGCGGGACAGACTACTACGAGCAGTACTTC	CASSPGGTDYYEQYF
NA	TRBJ1-3	TRBV27	NA	TGTGCCAGCAGTTTATCGGCAGGGCCCTCTGGAAACACCATATATTTT	CASSLSAGPSGNTIYF
NA	TRBJ2-7	TRBV5-1	TRBD2	TGCGCCAGCAGCGTGGGACTAGCGGGTGGTCTCTACGAGCAGTACTTC	CASSVGLAGGLYEQYF
NA	TRBJ1-6	TRBV30	NA	TGTGCCTGGCACCAGGGTGATAATTCACCCCTCCACTTT	CAWHQGDNSPLHF